This T cell receptor (beta chain) is drawn from a study of T cell responses to AZD1222 COVID-19 vaccine. Study conclusions and caveats: It should be noted that donors were predominantly white British and more often female, and clonal diversity was possibly underestimated.

Concerning this clone itself: As yet, its antigen is unknown.

Some clones are missing from TCRdb's copy, which holds only in-frame ones; the method was immunoSEQ multiplex PCR. Counted here are about 130,000 clones, approximately 90% occurring once; the ten biggest clones make up 6% to 7.5%. The CDR3 has 13 residues. CDR1 SGDLS and CDR2 YYNGEE come from the germline V gene. The junction had 6 bases not matched to a gene; V was cut back by 3 bases and J by 7 bases. This clonotype was obtained from an adult in good health. The chain links TRBV9 to TRBJ1-2; 7 positions match TRBD1. Sequenced here: peripheral blood, sampled on day 0 of AZD1222 vaccination. The CDR3 loop is CASSATGTGGYTF. DNA for the CDR3: TGTGCCAGCAGCGCGACAGGGACGGGTGGCTACACCTTC.